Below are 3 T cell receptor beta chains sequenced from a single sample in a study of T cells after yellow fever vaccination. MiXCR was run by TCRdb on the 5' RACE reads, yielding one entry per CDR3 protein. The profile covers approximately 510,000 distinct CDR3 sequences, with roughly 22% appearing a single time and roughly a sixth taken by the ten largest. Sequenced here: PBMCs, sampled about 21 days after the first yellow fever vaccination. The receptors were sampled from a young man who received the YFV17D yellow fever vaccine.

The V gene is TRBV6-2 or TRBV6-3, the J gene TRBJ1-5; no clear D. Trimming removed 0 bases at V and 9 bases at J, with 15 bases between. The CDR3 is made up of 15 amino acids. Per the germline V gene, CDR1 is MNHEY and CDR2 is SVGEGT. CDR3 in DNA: TGTGCCAGCAGTTACTCGATCTCGTTCGGTCCGCCCCAGCATTTT. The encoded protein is CASSYSISFGPPQHF.

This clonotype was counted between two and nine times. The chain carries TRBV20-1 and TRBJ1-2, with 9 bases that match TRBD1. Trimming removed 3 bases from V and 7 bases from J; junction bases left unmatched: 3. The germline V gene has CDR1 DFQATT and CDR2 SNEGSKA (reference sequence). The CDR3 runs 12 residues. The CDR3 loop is CSASRQGGGYTF. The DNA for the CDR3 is TGCAGTGCTAGCCGACAGGGGGGTGGCTACACCTTC.

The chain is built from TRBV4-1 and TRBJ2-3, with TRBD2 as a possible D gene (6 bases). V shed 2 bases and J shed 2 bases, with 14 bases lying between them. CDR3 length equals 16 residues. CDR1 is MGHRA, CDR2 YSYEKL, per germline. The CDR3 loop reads CASSQWGTSYTDTQYF. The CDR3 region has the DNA TGCGCCAGCAGCCAATGGGGGACTTCTTACACAGATACGCAGTATTTT.